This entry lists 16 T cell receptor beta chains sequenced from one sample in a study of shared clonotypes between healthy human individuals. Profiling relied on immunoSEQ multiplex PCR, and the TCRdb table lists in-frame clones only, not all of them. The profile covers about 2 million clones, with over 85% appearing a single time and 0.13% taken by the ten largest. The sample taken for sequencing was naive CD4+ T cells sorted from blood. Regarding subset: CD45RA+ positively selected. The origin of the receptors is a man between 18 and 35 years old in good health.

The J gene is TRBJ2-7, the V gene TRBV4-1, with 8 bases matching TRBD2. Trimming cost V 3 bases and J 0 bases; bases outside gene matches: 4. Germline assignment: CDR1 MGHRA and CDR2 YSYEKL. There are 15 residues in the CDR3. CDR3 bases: TGCGCCAGCAGCCACCGGGAGGGTAACTCCTACGAGCAGTACTTC. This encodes CASSHREGNSYEQYF.

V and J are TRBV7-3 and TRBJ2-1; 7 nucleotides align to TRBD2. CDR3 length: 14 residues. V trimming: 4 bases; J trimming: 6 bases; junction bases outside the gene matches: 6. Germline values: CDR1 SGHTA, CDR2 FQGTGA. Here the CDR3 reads CASSSGGLGNEQFF. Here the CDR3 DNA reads TGTGCCAGCAGCTCCGGGGGGTTAGGCAATGAGCAGTTCTTC.

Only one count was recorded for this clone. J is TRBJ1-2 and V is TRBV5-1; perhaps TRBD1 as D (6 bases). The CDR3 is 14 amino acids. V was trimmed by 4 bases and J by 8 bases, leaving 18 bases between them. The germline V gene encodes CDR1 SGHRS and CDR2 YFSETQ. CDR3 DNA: TGCGCCAGCAGCAATGGGGACACCAAGGGGGGCTACACCTTC. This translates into CASSNGDTKGGYTF.

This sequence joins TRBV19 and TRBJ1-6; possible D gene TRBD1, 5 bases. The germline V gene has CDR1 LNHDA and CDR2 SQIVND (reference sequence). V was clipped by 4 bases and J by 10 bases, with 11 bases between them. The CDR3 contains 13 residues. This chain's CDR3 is CASSTGRESPLHF. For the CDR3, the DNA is TGTGCCAGTAGTACAGGGAGGGAATCACCCCTCCACTTT.

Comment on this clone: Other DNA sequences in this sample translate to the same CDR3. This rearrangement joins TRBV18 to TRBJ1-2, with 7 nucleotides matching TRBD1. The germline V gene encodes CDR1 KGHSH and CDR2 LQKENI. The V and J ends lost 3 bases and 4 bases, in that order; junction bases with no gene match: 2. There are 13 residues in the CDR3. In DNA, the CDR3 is TGTGCCAGCTCACCGGGACAGACCTATGGCTACACCTTC. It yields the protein CASSPGQTYGYTF. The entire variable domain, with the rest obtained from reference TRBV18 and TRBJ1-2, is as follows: NAGVMQNPRHLVRRRGQEARLRCSPMKGHSHVYWYRQLPEEGLKFMVYLQKENIIDESGMPKERFSAEFPKEGPSILRIQQVVRGDSAAYFCASSPGQTYGYTFGSGTRLTVV.

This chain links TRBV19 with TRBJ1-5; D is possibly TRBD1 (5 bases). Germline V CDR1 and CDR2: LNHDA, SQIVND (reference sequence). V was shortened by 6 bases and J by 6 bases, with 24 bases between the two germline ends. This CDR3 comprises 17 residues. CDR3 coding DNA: TGTGCCAGTAGGCCAGGAAGGGGATACGAGGGTACTCAGCCCCAGCATTTT. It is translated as CASRPGRGYEGTQPQHF.

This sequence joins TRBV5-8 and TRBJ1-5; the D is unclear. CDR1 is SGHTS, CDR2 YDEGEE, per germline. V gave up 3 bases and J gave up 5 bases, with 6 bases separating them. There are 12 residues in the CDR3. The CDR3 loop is CASSYLHQPQHF. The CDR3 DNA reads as TGTGCCAGCAGCTACCTCCATCAGCCCCAGCATTTT.

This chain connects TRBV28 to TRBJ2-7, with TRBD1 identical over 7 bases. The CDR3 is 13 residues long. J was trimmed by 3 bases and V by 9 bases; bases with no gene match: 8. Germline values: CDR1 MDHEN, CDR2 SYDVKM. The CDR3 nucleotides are TGTGCCAGTCATCCCGGGACAGTCTACGAGCAGTACTTC. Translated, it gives CASHPGTVYEQYF.

DNA for the CDR3: TGTGCCAGTAGCAGCCAGGGTGATGCTGGGGCCAACGTCCTGACTTTC. Protein sequence: CASSSQGDAGANVLTF. The chain employs TRBV19 and TRBJ2-6; D may be TRBD1 (5 bases). CDR3 length: 16 residues. CDR1 and CDR2 (germline): LNHDA, SQIVND (reference sequence). V was trimmed by 6 bases and J by 2 bases, leaving 14 bases between them.

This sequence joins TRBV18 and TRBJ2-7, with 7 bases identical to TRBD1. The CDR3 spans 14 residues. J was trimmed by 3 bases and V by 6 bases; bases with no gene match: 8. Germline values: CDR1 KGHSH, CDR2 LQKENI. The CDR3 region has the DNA TGTGCCAGCTCTCAGCAGACAGGGAACTACGAGCAGTACTTC. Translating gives CASSQQTGNYEQYF.

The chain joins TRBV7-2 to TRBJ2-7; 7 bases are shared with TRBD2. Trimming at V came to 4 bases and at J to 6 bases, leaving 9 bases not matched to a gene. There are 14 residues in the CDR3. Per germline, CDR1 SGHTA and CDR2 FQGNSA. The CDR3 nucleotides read TGTGCCAGCAGCTCCGGCGGGAGTCGCCGCGAGCAGTACTTC. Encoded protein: CASSSGGSRREQYF. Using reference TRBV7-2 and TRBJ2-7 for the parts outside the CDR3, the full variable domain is GAGVSQSPSNKVTEKGKDVELRCDPISGHTALYWYRQSLGQGLEFLIYFQGNSAPDKSGLPSDRFSAERTGGSVSTLTIQRTQQEDSAVYLCASSSGGSRREQYFGPGTRLTVT.

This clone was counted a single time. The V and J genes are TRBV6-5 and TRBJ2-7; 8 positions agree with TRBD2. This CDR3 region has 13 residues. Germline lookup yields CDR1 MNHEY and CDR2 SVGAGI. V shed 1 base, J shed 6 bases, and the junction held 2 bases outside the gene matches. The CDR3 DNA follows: TGTGCCAGCAGTTACTTCGGGGGGGGCGAGCAGTACTTC. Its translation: CASSYFGGGEQYF.

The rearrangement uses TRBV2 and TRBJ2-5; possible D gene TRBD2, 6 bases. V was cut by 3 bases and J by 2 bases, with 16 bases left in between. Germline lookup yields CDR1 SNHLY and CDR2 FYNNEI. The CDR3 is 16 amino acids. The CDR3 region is CASSDWGRGGQETQYF. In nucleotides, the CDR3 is TGTGCCAGCAGTGACTGGGGCCGAGGAGGGCAAGAGACCCAGTACTTC.

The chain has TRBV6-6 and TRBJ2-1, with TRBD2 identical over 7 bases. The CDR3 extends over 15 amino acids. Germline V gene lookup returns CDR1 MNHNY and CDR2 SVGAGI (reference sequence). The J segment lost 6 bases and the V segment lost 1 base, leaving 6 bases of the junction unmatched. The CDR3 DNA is TGTGCCAGCAGTTACTTACGGGGGGACGCCAATGAGCAGTTCTTC. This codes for CASSYLRGDANEQFF.

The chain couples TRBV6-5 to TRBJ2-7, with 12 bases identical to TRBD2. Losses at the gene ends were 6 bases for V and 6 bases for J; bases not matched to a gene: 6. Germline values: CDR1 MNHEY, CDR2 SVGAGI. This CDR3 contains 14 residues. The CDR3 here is CASRRLAGVGEQYF. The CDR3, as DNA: TGTGCCAGCAGAAGACTAGCGGGGGTGGGCGAGCAGTACTTC.

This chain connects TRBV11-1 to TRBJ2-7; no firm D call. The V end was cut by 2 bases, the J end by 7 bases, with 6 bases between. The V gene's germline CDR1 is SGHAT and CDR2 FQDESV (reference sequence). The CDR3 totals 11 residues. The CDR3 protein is CASSLQREQYF. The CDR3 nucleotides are TGTGCCAGCAGCTTACAGAGGGAGCAGTACTTC.